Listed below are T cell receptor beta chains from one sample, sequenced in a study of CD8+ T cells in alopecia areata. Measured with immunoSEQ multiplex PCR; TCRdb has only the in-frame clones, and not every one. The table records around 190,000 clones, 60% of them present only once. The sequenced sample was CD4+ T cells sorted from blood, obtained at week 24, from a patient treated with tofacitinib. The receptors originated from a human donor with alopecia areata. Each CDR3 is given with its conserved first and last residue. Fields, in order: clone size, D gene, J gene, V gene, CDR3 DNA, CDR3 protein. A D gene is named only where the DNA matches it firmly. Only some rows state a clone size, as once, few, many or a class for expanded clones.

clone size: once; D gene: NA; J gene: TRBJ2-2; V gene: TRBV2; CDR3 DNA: TGTGCCAGCAGCGGGGCAGGTTTGACCGGGGAGCTGTTTTTT; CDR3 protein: CASSGAGLTGELFF
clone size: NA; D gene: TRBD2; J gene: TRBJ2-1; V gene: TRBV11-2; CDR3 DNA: TGTGCCAGCAGCCCCCGGGGTAGCGGGGGTCCCAATGAGCAGTTCTTC; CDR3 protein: CASSPRGSGGPNEQFF
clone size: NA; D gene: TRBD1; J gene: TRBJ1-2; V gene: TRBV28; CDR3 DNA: TGTGCCAGCAGTCCCGGGACAGGGCCCCACTATGGCTACACCTTC; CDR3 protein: CASSPGTGPHYGYTF
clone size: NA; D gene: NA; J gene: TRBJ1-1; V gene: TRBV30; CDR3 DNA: TGTGCCTGGAGTCGGGGAGCTGAAGCTTTCTTT; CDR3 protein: CAWSRGAEAFF
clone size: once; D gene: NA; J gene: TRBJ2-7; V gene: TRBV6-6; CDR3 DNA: TGTGCCAGCAGTTCCGTTTACGAGCAGTACTTC; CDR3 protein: CASSSVYEQYF
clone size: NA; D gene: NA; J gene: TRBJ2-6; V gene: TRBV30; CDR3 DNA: TGTGCCTGGAGTCCTCAGGGCTACTCTGGGGCCAACGTCCTGACTTTC; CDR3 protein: CAWSPQGYSGANVLTF
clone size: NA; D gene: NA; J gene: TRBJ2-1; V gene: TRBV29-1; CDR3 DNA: TGCAGCGTTGAAGGTATTAGGACAGCTAGCTCCTACAATGAGCAGTTCTTC; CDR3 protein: CSVEGIRTASSYNEQFF
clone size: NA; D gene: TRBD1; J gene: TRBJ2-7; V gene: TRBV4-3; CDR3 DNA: TGCGCCAGCAGCCAAACCGACAGGGGCTCCTACGAGCAGTACTTC; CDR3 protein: CASSQTDRGSYEQYF
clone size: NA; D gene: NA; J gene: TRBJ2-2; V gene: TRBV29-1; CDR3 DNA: TGCAGCGTTAGGTACAGCGGGCTAAACACCGGGGAGCTGTTTTTT; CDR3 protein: CSVRYSGLNTGELFF
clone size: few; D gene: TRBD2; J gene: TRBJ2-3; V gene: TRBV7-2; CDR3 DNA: TGTGCCAGCAGCCCGACTAGCGGGGGCCCCCTCCGCACAGATACGCAGTATTTT; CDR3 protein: CASSPTSGGPLRTDTQYF
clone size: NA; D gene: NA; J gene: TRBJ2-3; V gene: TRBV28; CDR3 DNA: TGTGCCATCACCCAAGGGGGGGCTAACACAGATACGCAGTATTTT; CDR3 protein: CAITQGGANTDTQYF
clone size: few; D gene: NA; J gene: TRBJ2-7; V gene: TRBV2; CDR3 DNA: TGTGCCAGCAGTATCCCCGAAGCCTACGAGCAGTACTTC; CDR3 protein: CASSIPEAYEQYF
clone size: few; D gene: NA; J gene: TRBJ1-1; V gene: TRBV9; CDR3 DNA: TGTGCCAGCAGCGTAGCGCAGGGACGAAACACTGAAGCTTTCTTT; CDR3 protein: CASSVAQGRNTEAFF
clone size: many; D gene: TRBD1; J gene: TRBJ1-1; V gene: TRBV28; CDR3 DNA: TGTGCCATCGAACAGGGGGCGTTGAACACTGAAGCTTTCTTT; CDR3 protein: CAIEQGALNTEAFF
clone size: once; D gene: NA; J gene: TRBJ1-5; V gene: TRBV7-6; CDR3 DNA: TGTGCCAGCAGCTCTGGCGGGGGTAGCAATCAGCCCCAGCATTTT; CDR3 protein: CASSSGGGSNQPQHF
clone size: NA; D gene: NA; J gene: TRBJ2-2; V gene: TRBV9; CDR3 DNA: TGTGCCAGCAGCGCCCGGGACACATCCACCGGGGAGCTGTTTTTT; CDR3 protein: CASSARDTSTGELFF
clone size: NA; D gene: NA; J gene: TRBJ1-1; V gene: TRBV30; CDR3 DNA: TGTGCCTGGAGTATGGAACGGAACACTGAAGCTTTCTTT; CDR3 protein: CAWSMERNTEAFF
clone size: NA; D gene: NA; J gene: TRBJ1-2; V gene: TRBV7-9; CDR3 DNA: TGTGCCAGCAGCCCCCAAGCGGCATCTACAAGTGGCTACACCTTC; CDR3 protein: CASSPQAASTSGYTF
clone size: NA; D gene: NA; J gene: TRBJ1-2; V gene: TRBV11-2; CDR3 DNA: TGTGCCAGCAGCCTGACCGGAGGGAGGGTGGGCGGCTACACCTTC; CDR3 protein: CASSLTGGRVGGYTF
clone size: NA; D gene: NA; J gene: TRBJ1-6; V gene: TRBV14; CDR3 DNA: TGTGCCAGCAGCCACGGGCCACAGAATTCACCCCTCCACTTT; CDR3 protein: CASSHGPQNSPLHF
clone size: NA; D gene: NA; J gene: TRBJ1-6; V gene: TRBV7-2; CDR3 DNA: TGTGCCAGCAGACAAGAGGGGAATTCACCCCTCCACTTT; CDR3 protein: CASRQEGNSPLHF
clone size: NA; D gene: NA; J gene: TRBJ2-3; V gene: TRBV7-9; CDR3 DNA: TGTGCCAGCAGCTCCCAAGGAAGGATCAGCACAGATACGCAGTATTTT; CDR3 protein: CASSSQGRISTDTQYF
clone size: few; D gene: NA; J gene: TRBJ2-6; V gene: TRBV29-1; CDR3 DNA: TGCAGTATCGACTCTGGGGCCAACGTCCTGACTTTC; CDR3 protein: CSIDSGANVLTF
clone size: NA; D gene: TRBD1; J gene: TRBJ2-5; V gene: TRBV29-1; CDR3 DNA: TGCAGCGTCGGGACAGGGGGCTTTGAGACCCAGTACTTC; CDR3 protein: CSVGTGGFETQYF
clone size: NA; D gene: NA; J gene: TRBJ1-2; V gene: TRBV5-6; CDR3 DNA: TGTGCCAGCAGCTTCCCTACCGACAGTTATGGCTACACCTTC; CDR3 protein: CASSFPTDSYGYTF
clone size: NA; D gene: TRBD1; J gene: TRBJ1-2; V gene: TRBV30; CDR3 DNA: TGTGCCTGCCTCAAGGGGGCTCGCGGCTACACCTTC; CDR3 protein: CACLKGARGYTF
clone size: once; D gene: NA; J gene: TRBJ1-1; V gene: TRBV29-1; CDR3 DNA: TGCAGCGTTGGTCTGGGTTTAACTGAAGCTTTCTTT; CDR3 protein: CSVGLGLTEAFF
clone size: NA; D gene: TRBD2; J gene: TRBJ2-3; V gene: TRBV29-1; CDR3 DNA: TGCAGCGTTGGGACCGCGGGGGGGCCAGATACGCAGTATTTT; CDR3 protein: CSVGTAGGPDTQYF
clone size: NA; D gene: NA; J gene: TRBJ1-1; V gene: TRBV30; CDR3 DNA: TGTGCCTGGTCCTCCGGGACAAACCCTGAAGCTTTCTTT; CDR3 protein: CAWSSGTNPEAFF
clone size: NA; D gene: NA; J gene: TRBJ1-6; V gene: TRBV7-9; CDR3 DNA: TGTGCCAGCAGCTTAGAAGGGAATTCACCCCTCCACTTT; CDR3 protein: CASSLEGNSPLHF
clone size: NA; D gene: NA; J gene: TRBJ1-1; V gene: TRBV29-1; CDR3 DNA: TGCAGCGTTAACGGCAGGTTGGGCACTGAAGCTTTCTTT; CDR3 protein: CSVNGRLGTEAFF
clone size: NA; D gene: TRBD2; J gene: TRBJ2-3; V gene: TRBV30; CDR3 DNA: TGTGCCTGGAGTCGCGCGGGGGGTAAAGATACGCAGTATTTT; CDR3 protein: CAWSRAGGKDTQYF
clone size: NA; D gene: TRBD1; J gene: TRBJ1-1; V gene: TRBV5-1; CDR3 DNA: TGCGCCAGCAGCGGAAATCCCGGGACAGGGGAGGAAGCTTTCTTT; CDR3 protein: CASSGNPGTGEEAFF
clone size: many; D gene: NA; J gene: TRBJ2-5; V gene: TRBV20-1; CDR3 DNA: TGCAGTGCAGCCGGGGGCGAGACCCAGTACTTC; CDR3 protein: CSAAGGETQYF
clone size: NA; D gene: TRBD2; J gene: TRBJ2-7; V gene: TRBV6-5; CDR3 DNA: TGTGCCAGCAGACGGGGGGAGGAGCAGTACTTC; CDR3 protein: CASRRGEEQYF
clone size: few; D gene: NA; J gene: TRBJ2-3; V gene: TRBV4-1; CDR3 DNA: TGCGCCAGCAGCCAGGGACATGATACTAGCACAGATACGCAGTATTTT; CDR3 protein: CASSQGHDTSTDTQYF
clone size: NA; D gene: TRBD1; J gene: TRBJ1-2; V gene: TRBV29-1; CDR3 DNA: TGCAGCGTTGCCCCCGTACAGGGGGCGCAGAGCTATGGCTACACCTTC; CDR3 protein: CSVAPVQGAQSYGYTF
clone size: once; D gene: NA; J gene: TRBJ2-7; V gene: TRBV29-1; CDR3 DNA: TGCAGCGTTACAGGGACCCCCTACGAGCAGTACTTC; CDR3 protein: CSVTGTPYEQYF
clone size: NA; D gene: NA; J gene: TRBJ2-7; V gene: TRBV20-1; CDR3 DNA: TGCAGTGCTTGGGACTCTCGGGAGCAGTACTTC; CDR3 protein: CSAWDSREQYF
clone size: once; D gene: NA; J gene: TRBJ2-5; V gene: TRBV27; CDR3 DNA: TGTGCCAGCAGTCTACAGGGACAAGAGACCCAGTACTTC; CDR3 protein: CASSLQGQETQYF
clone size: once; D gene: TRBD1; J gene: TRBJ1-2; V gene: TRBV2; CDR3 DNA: TGTGCCAGCTGGACAGGGGACGGCTACACCTTC; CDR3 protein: CASWTGDGYTF
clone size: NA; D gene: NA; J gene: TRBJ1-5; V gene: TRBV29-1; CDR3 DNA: TGCAGCGTTGAATTCGGCGGGAATCAGCCCCAGCATTTT; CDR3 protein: CSVEFGGNQPQHF
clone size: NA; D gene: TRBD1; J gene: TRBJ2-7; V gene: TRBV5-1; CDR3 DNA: TGCGCCAGCAGTAGAGGACAGGGAAACCCCTACGAGCAGTACTTC; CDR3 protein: CASSRGQGNPYEQYF
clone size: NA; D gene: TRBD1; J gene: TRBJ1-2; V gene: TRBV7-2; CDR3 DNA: TGTGCCAGCAGCCCCGGGACAGGGAGCTATGGCTACACCTTC; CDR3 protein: CASSPGTGSYGYTF
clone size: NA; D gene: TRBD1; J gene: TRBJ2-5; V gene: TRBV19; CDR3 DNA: TGTGCCAGTAGCACATTACTCCGGGACAGTGTGTACTTC; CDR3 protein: CASSTLLRDSVYF
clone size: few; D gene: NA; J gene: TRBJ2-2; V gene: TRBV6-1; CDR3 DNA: TGTGCCAGCGACCGGGGGAACACCGGGGAGCTGTTTTTT; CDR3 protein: CASDRGNTGELFF
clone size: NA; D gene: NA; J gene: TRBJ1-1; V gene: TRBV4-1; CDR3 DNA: TGCGCCAGCAGCCAAGAAACGATCACGGGGATGGTGATGAACACTGAAGCTTTCTTT; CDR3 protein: CASSQETITGMVMNTEAFF
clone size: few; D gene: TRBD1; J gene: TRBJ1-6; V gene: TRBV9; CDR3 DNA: TGTGCCAGCAGCCGCGACAGGGCTCCCGAATCACCCCTCCACTTT; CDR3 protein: CASSRDRAPESPLHF
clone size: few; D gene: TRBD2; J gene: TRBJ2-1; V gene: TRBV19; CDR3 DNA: TGTGCCAGTAGATCGGGACTAGTGAATGAGCAGTTCTTC; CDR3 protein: CASRSGLVNEQFF
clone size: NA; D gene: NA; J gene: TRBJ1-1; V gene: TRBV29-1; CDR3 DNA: TGCAGCTGGGGAACAGGGATCAGGAACACTGAAGCTTTCTTT; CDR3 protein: CSWGTGIRNTEAFF
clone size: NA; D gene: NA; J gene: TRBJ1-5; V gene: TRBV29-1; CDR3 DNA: TGCAGCGTTGGGGGGGCCTTGAATCAGCCCCAGCATTTT; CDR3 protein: CSVGGALNQPQHF
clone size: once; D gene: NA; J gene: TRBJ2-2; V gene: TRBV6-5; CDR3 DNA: TGTGCCAGCAGTTATAGGCCGGCCACCGGGGAGCTGTTTTTT; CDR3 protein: CASSYRPATGELFF